This is a list of T cell receptor beta chains from one sample in a study of shared clonotypes between healthy human individuals. Repertoires were generated with immunoSEQ multiplex PCR, while TCRdb's copy carries only in-frame clones and drops some. The table lists about 1.5 million clones, under 99% of them singletons, with about 0.45% in the top ten. The specimen was naive CD4+ T cells sorted from blood. All receptors derive from a man younger than 45 in good health. Each CDR3 is given with its conserved first and last residue. The D gene is left open where the match is weak. Only part of the rows carry a size: once, few, many, or a class if the clone is expanded.

V gene	D gene	J gene	clone size	CDR3 DNA	CDR3 protein
TRBV27	.	TRBJ2-7	.	TGTGCCAGCAGTTTATCCCAATGGGCCGTGGGATCCTACGAGCAGTACTTC	CASSLSQWAVGSYEQYF
TRBV10-1	.	TRBJ2-3	.	TGCGCCAGCAGTTCCACAGGGCGTCATACGCAGTATTTT	CASSSTGRHTQYF
TRBV28	TRBD1	TRBJ2-1	.	TGTGCCAGCAGTAAAGGACAGGCCTTCAATGAGCAGTTCTTC	CASSKGQAFNEQFF
TRBV5-1	.	TRBJ2-1	.	TGCGCCAGCAGCTTCCACAATGAGCAGTTCTTC	CASSFHNEQFF
TRBV27	.	TRBJ2-7	.	TGTGCCAGCAGAGATTACGATTTTTCAGAGCAGTACTTC	CASRDYDFSEQYF
TRBV5-1	TRBD2	TRBJ2-7	.	TGCGCCAGCAGCGGACTAGCGGGACGGCTCGAGCAGTACTTC	CASSGLAGRLEQYF
TRBV19	.	TRBJ1-1	.	TGTGCCAGTAGTATAACTGGCAGCCTGAACACTGAAGCTTTCTTT	CASSITGSLNTEAFF
TRBV19	.	TRBJ1-2	once	TGTGCCAGTAGTACCCGAACCGGGACCGGGAGACTCGGCTACACCTTC	CASSTRTGTGRLGYTF
TRBV11-2	TRBD1	TRBJ1-4	.	TGTGCCAGCAATCCTCAGGGGGGGGCTGAAAAACTGTTTTTT	CASNPQGGAEKLFF
TRBV4-1	TRBD1	TRBJ2-7	.	TGCGCCAGCAGCCGCCGGGACAGTGAATCCTACGAGCAGTACTTC	CASSRRDSESYEQYF
TRBV7-9	.	TRBJ1-2	.	TGTGCCAGCAGCTTAGCGCACGAAGGTCTCGATGGCTACACCTTC	CASSLAHEGLDGYTF
TRBV19	TRBD1	TRBJ2-3	once	TGTGCCAGTAGCCCGGGACACAGGGGGAGCACAGATACGCAGTATTTT	CASSPGHRGSTDTQYF
TRBV5-6	.	TRBJ2-3	.	TGTGCCAGCAGCTTGAGGCAATTATTACCGTATTTT	CASSLRQLLPYF
TRBV7-2	TRBD2	TRBJ2-1	.	TGTGCCAGCAGCTTATCAGCTAGCGGATCCTACAATGAGCAGTTCTTC	CASSLSASGSYNEQFF
TRBV7-3	.	TRBJ2-3	.	TGTGCCAGCAGCTTGGAAGAGGGCCCTACGCAGTATTTT	CASSLEEGPTQYF
TRBV19	TRBD1	TRBJ2-1	.	TGTGCCAGTAGTATAAAGGGACAGTTCTACAATGAGCAGTTCTTC	CASSIKGQFYNEQFF
TRBV7-2	TRBD1	TRBJ2-1	.	TGTGCCAGCAGTGAAACAGGGGCCAGCTCCTACAATGAGCAGTTCTTC	CASSETGASSYNEQFF
TRBV5-4	TRBD2	TRBJ2-7	.	TGTGCCAGCAGCCCCCGGGGGGGGGACTACGAGCAGTACTTC	CASSPRGGDYEQYF
TRBV5-1	.	TRBJ2-7	.	TGCGCCAGCACCGACGGAGGGGGATCCTACGAGCAGTACTTC	CASTDGGGSYEQYF
TRBV18	TRBD2	TRBJ2-7	.	TGTGCCAGCTCATCTTCACTAGCGGGAGAGGACGAGCAGTACTTC	CASSSSLAGEDEQYF
TRBV5-1	TRBD2	TRBJ2-3	once	TGCGCCAGCAGCAGGGCTAGCGGGAGGGAAGCCGGATTCACAGATACGCAGTATTTT	CASSRASGREAGFTDTQYF
TRBV29-1	TRBD1	TRBJ1-1	.	TGCAGCGTCCACAGGGGTATGGGCACTGAAGCTTTCTTT	CSVHRGMGTEAFF
TRBV5-1	TRBD2	TRBJ2-1	.	TGCGCCAGCAGCTCCCTAGCGGGAGACCACAATGAGCAGTTCTTC	CASSSLAGDHNEQFF
TRBV7-2	.	TRBJ2-7	.	TGTGCCAGCAGCTTAGTGGTTGAAACGAACTACGAGCAGTACTTC	CASSLVVETNYEQYF
TRBV29-1	TRBD2	TRBJ2-1	.	TGCAGCGGGGGGTTAGCGGGAAGTTCCAATGAGCAGTTCTTC	CSGGLAGSSNEQFF
TRBV28	TRBD1	TRBJ1-2	.	TGTGCCAGCAGTGGCCGCGACAGGGACTATGGCTACACCTTC	CASSGRDRDYGYTF
TRBV6-1	TRBD1	TRBJ2-7	.	TGTGCCAGCAGTGCCGGGACAGGGAGGGAGAACGAGCAGTACTTC	CASSAGTGRENEQYF
TRBV18	.	TRBJ1-5	.	TGTGCCAGCTCACCGACCCATGGAGGGGATCAGCCCCAGCATTTT	CASSPTHGGDQPQHF
TRBV11-2	.	TRBJ2-7	.	TGTGCCAGCAGCCTAGTGCCATCCAACTACGAGCAGTACTTC	CASSLVPSNYEQYF
TRBV5-1	.	TRBJ2-7	.	TGCGCCAGCAGCGCCGAGGGGGGGCAGGTCCACGAGCAGTACTTC	CASSAEGGQVHEQYF
TRBV7-2	TRBD1	TRBJ2-1	.	TGTGCCAGCAGCGCGAGGCAGGGGGCGAGAAATGAGCAGTTCTTC	CASSARQGARNEQFF
TRBV5-1	.	TRBJ2-7	.	TGCGCCAGCAGCGCAAGCTCCTACGAGCAGTACTTC	CASSASSYEQYF
TRBV12-2	.	TRBJ2-4	.	TGTGCAAGTCGCTTAGGCCAGGGTTCCAAAAACATTCAGTACTTC	CASRLGQGSKNIQYF
TRBV18	.	TRBJ2-7	.	TGTGCCAGCCAGGTGGAACCGTTGGCCTACGAGCAGTACTTC	CASQVEPLAYEQYF
TRBV4-3	.	TRBJ1-3	.	TGCGCCAGCAGCCAAGATTGGACGTTTGGTGCAGGGACTGGAAACACCATATATTTT	CASSQDWTFGAGTGNTIYF
TRBV7-2	.	TRBJ1-1	.	TGTGCCAGCAGCTTTCGGGAATACACTGAAGCTTTCTTT	CASSFREYTEAFF
TRBV29-1	.	TRBJ2-7	once	TGCAGCTCTTGGACATTTCGCTCCTACGAGCAGTACTTC	CSSWTFRSYEQYF
TRBV9	TRBD2	TRBJ2-3	.	TGTGCCAGCAGCGTAGGTCTAGGACTAGCGCCTAGCACAGATACGCAGTATTTT	CASSVGLGLAPSTDTQYF
TRBV5-4	.	TRBJ1-2	.	TGTGCCAGCAGCGACAGGCGTTTTCGTGGCTACACCTTC	CASSDRRFRGYTF
TRBV4-3	TRBD2	TRBJ2-2	.	TGCGCCAGCAGCCAACTAAGCGGGGCAGGGTTTGGGGAGCTGTTTTTT	CASSQLSGAGFGELFF
TRBV4-1	.	TRBJ1-5	once	TGCGCCAGCAGCCAAGCGGCAGGGATTTATAGCAATCAGCCCCAGCATTTT	CASSQAAGIYSNQPQHF
TRBV28	.	TRBJ2-3	.	TGTGCCAGCAGTTCGGGACAGGCGGGAGGATGGGATACGCAGTATTTT	CASSSGQAGGWDTQYF
TRBV28	.	TRBJ2-5	.	TGTGCCAGCAGTAGCGACCAAGAGACCCAGTACTTC	CASSSDQETQYF
TRBV5-4	.	TRBJ2-1	.	TGTGCCAGCAGGATTGCGGGGGCCTCCTACAATGAGCAGTTCTTC	CASRIAGASYNEQFF
TRBV6-1	TRBD1	TRBJ1-5	.	TGTGCCAGCAGTGGACAGGGCATTAATCAGCCCCAGCATTTT	CASSGQGINQPQHF
TRBV2	.	TRBJ2-1	.	TGTGCCAGCAGTGAAGTGGGTTACAATGAGCAGTTCTTC	CASSEVGYNEQFF
TRBV6-4	TRBD1	TRBJ2-7	.	TGTGCCAGCAGAGAGGGACAGGTATTCTCCTACGAGCAGTACTTC	CASREGQVFSYEQYF
TRBV7-9	.	TRBJ2-1	.	TGTGCCAGCAGCTTACAAGGACTTGTAAACAATGAGCAGTTCTTC	CASSLQGLVNNEQFF
TRBV18	.	TRBJ2-5	.	TGTGCCAGCTCACCATCTCCCGAATCCCTCGTTGGGACCCAGTACTTC	CASSPSPESLVGTQYF
TRBV5-1	.	TRBJ2-3	.	TGCGCCAGCAGCTTGGCCGGTACAGGGACTAGCACAGATACGCAGTATTTT	CASSLAGTGTSTDTQYF
TRBV7-9	.	TRBJ2-7	.	TGTGCCAGCAGCTTAGCGTCTGGGAACGAGCAGTACTTC	CASSLASGNEQYF
TRBV5-6	.	TRBJ1-1	.	TGTGCCAGCAGCTTGATTTTGATGAACACTGAAGCTTTCTTT	CASSLILMNTEAFF
TRBV15	.	TRBJ2-6	.	TGTGCCACCTCCAAGACCCTACAACCACTGAGCTCTGGGGCCAACGTCCTGACTTTC	CATSKTLQPLSSGANVLTF
TRBV7-9	.	TRBJ1-2	.	TGTGCCACTGAAGCTAAAACGGGGTATGGCTACACCTTC	CATEAKTGYGYTF
TRBV18	.	TRBJ2-7	.	TGTGCCAGCTCACTTTCGGGATCCAACATCCTTACCTACGAGCAGTACTTC	CASSLSGSNILTYEQYF
TRBV7-2	TRBD1	TRBJ2-1	.	TGTGCCAGCAGCTTCTGGGACAGGGGCTACAATGAGCAGTTCTTC	CASSFWDRGYNEQFF
TRBV28	TRBD1	TRBJ2-7	once	TGTGCCAGCAGTTATTTAGACAGGGAGTCCTACGAGCAGTACTTC	CASSYLDRESYEQYF
TRBV6-5	.	TRBJ1-4	.	TGTGCCAGCAGTTACTCGCCAGGGGCGGGTGAAAAACTGTTTTTT	CASSYSPGAGEKLFF
TRBV14	.	TRBJ2-5	.	TGTGCCAGCAGAGACTCCGGGACCTCTCAAGAGACCCAGTACTTC	CASRDSGTSQETQYF